A single sample is the source of the 20 T cell receptor beta chains below, sequenced in a study of regulatory T cells in long-lasting Graves disease. Stated time point: persistent/refractory GD, antithyroid drugs over 5 years with positive TRAb. The TCR library was prepared using RNA isolated from PBMCs. According to the study, TCR beta libraries were built with iRepertoire HTBI primers and CDR3-region Arm-PCR. A single record per CDR3 protein comes from TCRdb applying MiXCR to the multiplex PCR reads. The sample has hundreds of thousands of distinct CDR3 sequences; about 20% are singletons. Sequenced here: peripheral blood mononuclear cells (PBMCs), sampled when the disease was refractory, from a patient treated with antithyroid drugs. These receptors were taken from a female donor with Graves disease.

A word on this clonotype: One base away lies a much larger clone, so this may be a sequencing read error. The chain recombines TRBV12-3 or TRBV12-4 with TRBJ1-1; D gene unclear. The CDR3 length is 14 residues. Trimming left V 3 bases short and J 4 bases short, with 12 bases between. The chain's CDR3 is CASSLFHLSTEAFF. Here the CDR3 DNA reads TGTGCCAGCAGTTTGTTCCATCTGAGCACTGAAGCTTTCTTT.

This clonotype came up many times. The genes are TRBV2 and TRBJ1-2; tentative D call: TRBD1 (6 bases). The CDR3 spans 17 residues. Trimming removed 5 bases from V and 4 bases from J, with 23 bases in between. From germline, CDR1 is SNHLY and CDR2 FYNNEI. CDR3 bases: TGTGCCAGCAGTAACATTGTGACAGGCATCGTGAGCTATGGCTACACCTTC. Residues: CASSNIVTGIVSYGYTF.

At least ten counts were recorded for this clonotype. The chain has TRBV7-3 and TRBJ2-7; 7 bases fit TRBD1. Germline CDR1 reads SGHTA; CDR2 reads FQGTGA. There are 14 residues in the CDR3. V lost 3 bases, J lost 2 bases, and 4 bases stayed unmatched. This CDR3 reads CASSFGQVPYEQYF. CDR3 sequence (DNA): TGTGCCAGCAGCTTCGGACAGGTGCCCTACGAGCAGTACTTC.

The genes are TRBV20-1 and TRBJ1-6; 11 positions agree with TRBD1. The germline CDR1 and CDR2 sequences are DFQATT and SNEGSKA (reference sequence). This CDR3 comprises 14 residues. V shed 6 bases and J 8 bases; nucleotides not matched to a gene: 6. CDR3 protein: CSARPGQGDSPLHF. CDR3 coding DNA: TGCAGTGCACGACCGGGACAGGGGGATTCACCCCTCCACTTT.

In its sample, this clonotype was seen many times. The V and J genes are TRBV3-1 and TRBJ1-5; no reliable D call. Trimming left V 1 base short and J 7 bases short, with 8 bases between. The CDR3 sequence is 13 residues long. In germline, CDR1 is LGHDT, CDR2 YNNKEL (reference sequence). The CDR3: CASSQGYWQPQHF. In nucleotides, the CDR3 is TGTGCCAGCAGCCAAGGGTATTGGCAGCCCCAGCATTTT.

This clonotype was observed a handful of times. A read error may be the cause here, since a much bigger clone is one base away. The chain recombines TRBV15 with TRBJ2-5, with D uncertain. The CDR3 spans 15 residues. The germline V gene has CDR1 LNHNV and CDR2 YYDKDF (reference sequence). CDR3 nucleotide sequence: TGTGCCACCAGCAGAGATCTTGTACACACCGAGACCCACTACTTC. It specifies CATSRDLVHTETHYF.

This clonotype was counted at least ten times. The chain employs TRBV25-1 and TRBJ1-1; 7 bases line up with TRBD1. Germline CDR1 reads MGHDK; CDR2 reads SYGVNS. CDR3 size: 14 residues. With 2 bases clipped from V and 3 bases from J, the junction kept 3 bases outside the gene matches. Here the CDR3 reads CASSEQGGYTEAFF. The CDR3 DNA reads as TGTGCCAGCAGTGAACAGGGGGGGTACACTGAAGCTTTCTTT.

V usage is TRBV15 and J usage is TRBJ2-1, with 8 bases matching TRBD2. CDR1 LNHNV and CDR2 YYDKDF come from the germline V gene (reference sequence). The V and J ends lost 4 bases and 6 bases, in that order; junction bases with no gene match: 14. The CDR3 is made up of 17 amino acids. CDR3 sequence reads: CATSKAPAGRGLNEQFF. The CDR3 DNA sequence: TGTGCCACCAGCAAGGCCCCGGCCGGGAGGGGTCTCAATGAGCAGTTCTTC. The complete variable domain, with remaining parts taken from reference TRBV15 and TRBJ2-1, reads DAMVIQNPRYQVTQFGKPVTLSCSQTLNHNVMYWYQQKSSQAPKLLFHYYDKDFNNEADTPDNFQSRRPNTSFCFLDIRSPGLGDTAMYLCATSKAPAGRGLNEQFFGPGTRLTVL.

In this sample, this clonotype turned up many times. The chain uses TRBV12-3 or TRBV12-4 and TRBJ1-5; TRBD1 matches at 7 bases. The CDR3 runs 16 residues. V trimming: 1 base; J trimming: 1 base; junction bases outside the gene matches: 4. The CDR3 DNA is TGTGCCAGCAGTTTAGGAAGGGGGCTGAGCAATCAGCCCCAGCATTTT. It yields the protein CASSLGRGLSNQPQHF.

The chain uses TRBV6-9 and TRBJ1-6; 7 positions match TRBD1. V gave up 4 bases and J gave up 10 bases; unmatched junction bases: 13. CDR3 size: 16 residues. Germline V gives CDR1 MNHGY, CDR2 SVAAGI. The CDR3 DNA is TGTGCCAGCAGTTCCTGGGACAGACAAGTAGGCTCACCCCTCCACTTT. Translated: CASSSWDRQVGSPLHF.

This clonotype appeared a few times. The rearrangement links TRBV6-9 to TRBJ2-7, with 7 bases that match TRBD2. J was trimmed by 2 bases and V by 3 bases; bases with no gene match: 7. This CDR3 has 15 amino acids. Germline lookup yields CDR1 MNHGY and CDR2 SVAAGI. The CDR3 is CASSYAGEKTYEQYF. In DNA form, the CDR3 reads TGTGCCAGCAGTTACGCGGGGGAGAAAACCTACGAGCAGTACTTC.

This clonotype came up many times. For the CDR3, the DNA is TGTGCCAGCATCCTACTCGCAGGGACCTATGGCTACACCTTC. It is translated as CASILLAGTYGYTF. The chain carries TRBV7-2 and TRBJ1-2; possibly TRBD1 for D (5 bases). CDR3 length: 14 residues. From germline, CDR1 is SGHTA and CDR2 FQGNSA. Trimming took 7 bases from V and 4 from J, leaving 16 bases between them.

The chain couples TRBV3-1 to TRBJ2-5; a possible D gene is TRBD2 (6 bases). Trimming stripped 0 bases from V and 0 bases from J, with 20 bases between. The germline gives CDR1 LGHDT, CDR2 YNNKEL (reference sequence). CDR3 size: 19 residues. The chain's CDR3 is CASSQDAGFLDPYQETQYF. In nucleotides, the CDR3 is TGTGCCAGCAGCCAAGATGCGGGGTTTCTAGACCCGTACCAAGAGACCCAGTACTTC.

This clonotype was counted at least ten times. V is TRBV12-3 or TRBV12-4 and J is TRBJ2-5; TRBD1 matches at 9 bases. The CDR3 sequence is 14 residues long. The V and J ends lost 7 bases and 5 bases, in that order; junction bases with no gene match: 8. This CDR3 reads CASTPTGGAETQYF. The CDR3 DNA sequence: TGTGCCAGCACCCCGACAGGGGGTGCGGAGACCCAGTACTTC.

The V gene is TRBV6-1, the J gene TRBJ2-3, with a tentative D call TRBD1 (6 bases). This CDR3 spans 15 amino acids. Trimming stripped 7 bases from V and 4 bases from J, with 18 bases between. Germline CDR1 reads MNHNS; CDR2 reads SASEGT. DNA of the CDR3: TGTGCCAGCAAAAGGGGGAAAGGGTACGCAGATACGCAGTATTTT. Its protein is CASKRGKGYADTQYF.

The chain combines TRBV6-1 with TRBJ2-3; no reliable D call. CDR3 length: 13 amino acids. Deletions cut 7 bases from V and 5 bases from J, with 13 bases between. Germline lookup yields CDR1 MNHNS and CDR2 SASEGT. CDR3 sequence (DNA): TGTGCCAGCACCCCCTCTGGGGAAGATACGCAGTATTTT. This gives the protein CASTPSGEDTQYF.

This chain links TRBV7-9 with TRBJ2-7; 7 bases agree with TRBD1. The CDR3 covers 14 residues. Losses at the gene ends were 5 bases for V and 2 bases for J; bases not matched to a gene: 6. Looked up from germline, CDR1 is SEHNR and CDR2 is FQNEAQ (reference sequence). The CDR3: CASSETGRPYEQYF. The CDR3 DNA reads as TGTGCCAGCAGCGAGACAGGGAGACCCTACGAGCAGTACTTC.

This clonotype was counted a single time. The chain combines TRBV18 with TRBJ2-2; TRBD1 matches at 8 bases. The ends lost 3 bases at V and 6 bases at J; junction bases unmatched: 9. The germline V gene encodes CDR1 KGHSH and CDR2 LQKENI. This CDR3 has 16 residues. In DNA, the CDR3 is TGTGCCAGCTCACCGTCGAGGACAGGGATCGCCGGGGAGCTGTTTTTT. It is translated as CASSPSRTGIAGELFF.

The V and J genes are TRBV4-1 and TRBJ1-5, with 10 bases identical to TRBD1. The CDR3 extends over 17 amino acids. V was pared by 1 base and J by 7 bases, with 10 bases of the junction left unmatched. Germline CDR1 is MGHRA and CDR2 is YSYEKL. The CDR3 DNA sequence: TGCGCCAGCAGCCAAGGTTCGACAGGGGGCACCGGGCAGCCCCAGCATTTT. Protein sequence: CASSQGSTGGTGQPQHF.

This chain connects TRBV7-9 to TRBJ2-5; TRBD2 aligns across 8 bases. Germline-derived CDR1 and CDR2 are SEHNR and FQNEAQ (reference sequence). This CDR3 has 18 amino acids. V was clipped by 1 base and J by 3 bases; unmatched bases: 13. As DNA, the CDR3 is TGTGCCAGCAGCTTAGTAGTCGGGGGGGGCTTGCCCGAAGAGACCCAGTACTTC. It specifies CASSLVVGGGLPEETQYF.